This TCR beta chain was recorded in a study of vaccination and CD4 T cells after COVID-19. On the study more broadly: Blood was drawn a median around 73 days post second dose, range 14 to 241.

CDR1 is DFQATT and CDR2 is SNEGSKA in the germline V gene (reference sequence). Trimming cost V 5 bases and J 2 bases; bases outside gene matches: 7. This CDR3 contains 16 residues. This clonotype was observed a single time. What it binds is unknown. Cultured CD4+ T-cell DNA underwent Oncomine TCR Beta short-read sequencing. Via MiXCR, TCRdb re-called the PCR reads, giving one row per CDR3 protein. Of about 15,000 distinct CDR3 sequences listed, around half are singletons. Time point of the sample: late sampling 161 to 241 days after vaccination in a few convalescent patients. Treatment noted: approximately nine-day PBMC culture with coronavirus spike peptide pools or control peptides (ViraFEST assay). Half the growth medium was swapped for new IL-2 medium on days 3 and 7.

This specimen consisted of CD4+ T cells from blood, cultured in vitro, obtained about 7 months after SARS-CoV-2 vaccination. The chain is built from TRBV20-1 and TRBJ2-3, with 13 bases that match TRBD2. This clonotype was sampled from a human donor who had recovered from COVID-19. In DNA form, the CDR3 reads TGCAGTGCTTTACGACTAGCGGGAGGAGTCACAGATACGCAGTATTTT. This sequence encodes CSALRLAGGVTDTQYF.